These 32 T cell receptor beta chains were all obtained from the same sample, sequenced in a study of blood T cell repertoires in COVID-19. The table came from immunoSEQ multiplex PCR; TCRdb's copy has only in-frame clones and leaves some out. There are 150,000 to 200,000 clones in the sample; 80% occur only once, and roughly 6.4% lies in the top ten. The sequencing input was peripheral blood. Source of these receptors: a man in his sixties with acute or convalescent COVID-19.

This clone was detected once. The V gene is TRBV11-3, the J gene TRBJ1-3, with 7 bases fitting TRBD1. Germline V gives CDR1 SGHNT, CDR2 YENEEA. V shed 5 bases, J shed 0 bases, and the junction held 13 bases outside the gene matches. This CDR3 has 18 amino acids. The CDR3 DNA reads TGTGCCAGCAGCCAGCCGACAGGGCCCAACCTCTCTGGAAACACCATATATTTT. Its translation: CASSQPTGPNLSGNTIYF.

CDR3 nucleotides: TGTGCCAGTAGTATAAGGGGACAGGGGAGCTCTGGCTACACCTTC. The encoded protein is CASSIRGQGSSGYTF. The V and J genes are TRBV19 and TRBJ1-2, with 10 nucleotides matching TRBD1. Per germline, CDR1 LNHDA and CDR2 SQIVND (reference sequence). Trimming took 2 bases from V and 7 from J; bases not matched to a gene: 7. This CDR3 is built from 15 residues.

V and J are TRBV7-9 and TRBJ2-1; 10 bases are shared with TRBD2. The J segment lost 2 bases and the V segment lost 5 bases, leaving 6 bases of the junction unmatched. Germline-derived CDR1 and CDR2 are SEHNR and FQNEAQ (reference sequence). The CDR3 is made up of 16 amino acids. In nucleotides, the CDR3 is TGTGCCAGCAGCCCTCCTGGGACTAGCGCCTACAATGAGCAGTTCTTC. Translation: CASSPPGTSAYNEQFF.

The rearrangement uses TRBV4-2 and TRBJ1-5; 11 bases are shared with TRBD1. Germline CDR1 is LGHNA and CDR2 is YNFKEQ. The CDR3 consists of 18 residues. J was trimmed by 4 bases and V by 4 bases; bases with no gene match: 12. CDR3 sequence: CASSLPLDRGLRNQPQHF. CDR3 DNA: TGTGCCAGCAGCCTCCCCCTGGACAGGGGGCTAAGAAATCAGCCCCAGCATTTT.

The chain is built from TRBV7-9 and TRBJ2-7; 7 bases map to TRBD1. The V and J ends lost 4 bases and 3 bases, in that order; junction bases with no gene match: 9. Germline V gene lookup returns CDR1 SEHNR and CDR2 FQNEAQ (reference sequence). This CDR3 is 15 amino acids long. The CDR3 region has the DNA TGTGCCAGCAGCTATGCCGCAGACAGGGACTACGAGCAGTACTTC. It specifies CASSYAADRDYEQYF.

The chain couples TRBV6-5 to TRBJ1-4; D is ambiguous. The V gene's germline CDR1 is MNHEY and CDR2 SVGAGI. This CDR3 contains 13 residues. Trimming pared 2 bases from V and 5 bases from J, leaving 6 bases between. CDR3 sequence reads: CASSYVQNEKLFF. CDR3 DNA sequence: TGTGCCAGCAGTTACGTTCAAAATGAAAAACTGTTTTTT.

Here the CDR3 reads CASSSKSRLAGAYNEQFF. CDR3 sequence (DNA): TGTGCCAGCAGCTCCAAATCCAGACTAGCGGGGGCGTACAATGAGCAGTTCTTC. The gene calls are TRBV7-3 and TRBJ2-1; 12 bases match TRBD2. From germline, CDR1 is SGHTA and CDR2 FQGTGA. CDR3 length equals 18 residues. Germline trimming cut 4 bases from V and 4 bases from J; bases unmatched to any gene: 11. The complete variable domain, with remaining parts taken from reference TRBV7-3 and TRBJ2-1, reads GAGVSQTPSNKVTEKGKYVELRCDPISGHTALYWYRQSLGQGPEFLIYFQGTGAADDSGLPNDRFFAVRPEGSVSTLKIQRTERGDSAVYLCASSSKSRLAGAYNEQFFGPGTRLTVL.

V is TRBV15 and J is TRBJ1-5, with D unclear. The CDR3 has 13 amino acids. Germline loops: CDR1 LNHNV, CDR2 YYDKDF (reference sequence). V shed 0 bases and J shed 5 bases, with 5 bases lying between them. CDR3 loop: CATSRDIDQPQHF. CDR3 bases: TGTGCCACCAGCAGAGATATCGATCAGCCCCAGCATTTT.

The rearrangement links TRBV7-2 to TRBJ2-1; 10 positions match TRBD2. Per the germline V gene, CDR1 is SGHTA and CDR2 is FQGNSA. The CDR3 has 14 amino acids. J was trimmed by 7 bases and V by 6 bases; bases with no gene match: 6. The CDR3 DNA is TGTGCCAGCAGTATAGCGGGGGGTAGGAATGAGCAGTTCTTC. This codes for CASSIAGGRNEQFF.

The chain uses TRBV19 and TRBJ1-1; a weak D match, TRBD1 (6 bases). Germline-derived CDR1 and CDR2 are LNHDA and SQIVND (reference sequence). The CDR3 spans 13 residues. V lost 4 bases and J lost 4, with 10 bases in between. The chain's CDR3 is CASSNVRGTEAFF. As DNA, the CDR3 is TGTGCCAGTAGTAACGTCAGGGGCACTGAAGCTTTCTTT. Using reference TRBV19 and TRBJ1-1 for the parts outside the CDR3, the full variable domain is DGGITQSPKYLFRKEGQNVTLSCEQNLNHDAMYWYRQDPGQGLRLIYYSQIVNDFQKGDIAEGYSVSREKKESFPLTVTSAQKNPTAFYLCASSNVRGTEAFFGQGTRLTVV.

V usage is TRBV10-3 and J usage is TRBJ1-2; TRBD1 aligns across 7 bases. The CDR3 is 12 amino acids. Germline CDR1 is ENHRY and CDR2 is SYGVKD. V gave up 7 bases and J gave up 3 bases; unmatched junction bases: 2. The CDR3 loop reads CAITGGDYGYTF. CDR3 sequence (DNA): TGTGCCATCACAGGGGGTGACTATGGCTACACCTTC.

The CDR3 nucleotides are TGTGCCAGCAGTTTTGGGAGCGGCACTGAAGCTTTCTTT. It is translated as CASSFGSGTEAFF. The chain links TRBV6-2 or TRBV6-3 to TRBJ1-1; no definite D call. Between the trimmed V and J ends, which lost 4 bases and 4 bases, there was a span of 10 bases. The CDR3 loop spans 13 amino acids. CDR1 is MNHEY, CDR2 SVGEGT, per germline.

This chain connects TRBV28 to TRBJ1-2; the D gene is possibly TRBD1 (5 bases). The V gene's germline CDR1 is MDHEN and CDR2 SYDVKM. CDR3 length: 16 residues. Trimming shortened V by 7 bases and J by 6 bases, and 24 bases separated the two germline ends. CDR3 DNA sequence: TGTGCCAGCATCCCCCTAAAAGGAGGGGATGACGATGGCTACACCTTC. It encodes CASIPLKGGDDDGYTF.

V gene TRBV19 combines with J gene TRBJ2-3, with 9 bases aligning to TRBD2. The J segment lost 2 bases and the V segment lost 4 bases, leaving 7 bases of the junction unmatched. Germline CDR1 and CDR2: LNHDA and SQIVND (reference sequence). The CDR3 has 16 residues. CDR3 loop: CASSRGGTSSTDTQYF. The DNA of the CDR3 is TGTGCCAGTAGTAGGGGTGGGACTAGCTCCACAGATACGCAGTATTTT.

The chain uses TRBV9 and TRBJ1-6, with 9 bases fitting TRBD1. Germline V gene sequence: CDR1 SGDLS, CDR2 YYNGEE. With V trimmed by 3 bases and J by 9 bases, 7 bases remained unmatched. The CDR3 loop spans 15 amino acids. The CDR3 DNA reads TGTGCCAGCAGCGCTGGGACAGGGCGTAGTTCACCCCTCCACTTT. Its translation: CASSAGTGRSSPLHF.

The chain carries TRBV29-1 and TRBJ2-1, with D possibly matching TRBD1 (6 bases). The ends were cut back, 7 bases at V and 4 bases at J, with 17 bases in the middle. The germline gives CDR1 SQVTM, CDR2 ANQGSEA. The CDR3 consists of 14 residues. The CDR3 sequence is CSGLQGTGYNEQFF. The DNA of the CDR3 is TGCAGCGGCTTACAGGGAACCGGGTACAATGAGCAGTTCTTC.

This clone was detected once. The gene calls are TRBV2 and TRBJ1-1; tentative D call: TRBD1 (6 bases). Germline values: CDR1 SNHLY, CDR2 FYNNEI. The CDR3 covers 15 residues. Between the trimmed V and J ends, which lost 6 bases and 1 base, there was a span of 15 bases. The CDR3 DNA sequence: TGTGCCAGCAGGGACCGGACAGCCTCGAACACTGAAGCTTTCTTT. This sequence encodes CASRDRTASNTEAFF. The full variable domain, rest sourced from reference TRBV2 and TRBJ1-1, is EPEVTQTPSHQVTQMGQEVILRCVPISNHLYFYWYRQILGQKVEFLVSFYNNEISEKSEIFDDQFSVERPDGSNFTLKIRSTKLEDSAMYFCASRDRTASNTEAFFGQGTRLTVV.

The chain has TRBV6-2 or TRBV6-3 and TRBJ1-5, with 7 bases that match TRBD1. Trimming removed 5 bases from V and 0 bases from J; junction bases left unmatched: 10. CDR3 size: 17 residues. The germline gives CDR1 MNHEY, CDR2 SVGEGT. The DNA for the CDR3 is TGTGCCAGCAGTGGAACGACAGGGAGTTATAGCAATCAGCCCCAGCATTTT. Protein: CASSGTTGSYSNQPQHF.

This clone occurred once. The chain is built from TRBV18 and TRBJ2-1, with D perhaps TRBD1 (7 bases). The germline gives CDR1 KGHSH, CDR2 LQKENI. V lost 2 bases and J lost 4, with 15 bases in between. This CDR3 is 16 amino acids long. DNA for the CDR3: TGTGCCAGCTCACCATATCGGGCAGGGGGGTACAATGAGCAGTTCTTC. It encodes CASSPYRAGGYNEQFF.

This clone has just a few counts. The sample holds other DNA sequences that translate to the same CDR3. CDR3 region: CASSIRGGYGNTGELFF. DNA of the CDR3: TGTGCCAGTAGTATCCGGGGGGGGTACGGGAACACCGGGGAGCTGTTTTTT. This chain uses TRBV19 with TRBJ2-2; 8 nucleotides line up with TRBD2. V lost 3 bases and J lost 1; bases outside the gene matches: 7. The CDR3 is 17 residues long. Germline values: CDR1 LNHDA, CDR2 SQIVND (reference sequence).

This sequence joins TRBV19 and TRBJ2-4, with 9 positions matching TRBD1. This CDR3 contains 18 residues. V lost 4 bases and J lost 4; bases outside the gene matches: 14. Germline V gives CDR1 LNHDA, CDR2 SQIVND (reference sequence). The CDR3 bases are TGTGCCAGTAGTAACCTCCTCCAAGGACAGGGGAAAAAAAACATTCAGTACTTC. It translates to CASSNLLQGQGKKNIQYF.

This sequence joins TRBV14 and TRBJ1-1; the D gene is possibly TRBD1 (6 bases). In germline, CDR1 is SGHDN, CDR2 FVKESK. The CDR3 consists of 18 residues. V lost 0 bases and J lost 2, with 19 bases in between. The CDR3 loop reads CASSQEGWAGGPNTEAFF. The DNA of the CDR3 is TGTGCCAGCAGCCAAGAAGGGTGGGCCGGGGGGCCAAACACTGAAGCTTTCTTT.

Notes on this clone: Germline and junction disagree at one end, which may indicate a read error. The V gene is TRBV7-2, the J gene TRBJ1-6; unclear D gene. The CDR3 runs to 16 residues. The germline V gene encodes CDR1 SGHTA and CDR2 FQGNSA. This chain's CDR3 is CASTLPSQVYNSPLHF. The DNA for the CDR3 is TGTGCCAGCACCTTACCATCCCAGGTCTATAATTCACCCCTCCACTTT.

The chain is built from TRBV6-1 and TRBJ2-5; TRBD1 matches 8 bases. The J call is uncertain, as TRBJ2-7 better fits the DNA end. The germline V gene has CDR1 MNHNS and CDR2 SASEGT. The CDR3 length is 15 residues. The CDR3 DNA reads TGTGCCAGCAGTGAGGCCGGGACAGGATTCAACGAGCAGTACTTC. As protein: CASSEAGTGFNEQYF.

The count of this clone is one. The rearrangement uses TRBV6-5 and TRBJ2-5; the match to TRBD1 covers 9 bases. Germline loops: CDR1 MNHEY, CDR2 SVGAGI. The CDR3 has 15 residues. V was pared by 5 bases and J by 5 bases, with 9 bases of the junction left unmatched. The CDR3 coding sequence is TGTGCCAGCAGTCGACAGACAGGGGGTCGGGAGACCCAGTACTTC. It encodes CASSRQTGGRETQYF.

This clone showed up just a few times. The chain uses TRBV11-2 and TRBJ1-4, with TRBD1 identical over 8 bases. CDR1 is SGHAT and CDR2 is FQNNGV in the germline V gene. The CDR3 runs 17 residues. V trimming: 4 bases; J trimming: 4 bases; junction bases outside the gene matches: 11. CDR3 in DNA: TGTGCCAGCAGCTCCCGGACAGGGCCATTCATTAATGAAAAACTGTTTTTT. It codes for CASSSRTGPFINEKLFF. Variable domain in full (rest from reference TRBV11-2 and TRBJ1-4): EAGVAQSPRYKIIEKRQSVAFWCNPISGHATLYWYQQILGQGPKLLIQFQNNGVVDDSQLPKDRFSAERLKGVDSTLKIQPAKLEDSAVYLCASSSRTGPFINEKLFFGSGTQLSVL.

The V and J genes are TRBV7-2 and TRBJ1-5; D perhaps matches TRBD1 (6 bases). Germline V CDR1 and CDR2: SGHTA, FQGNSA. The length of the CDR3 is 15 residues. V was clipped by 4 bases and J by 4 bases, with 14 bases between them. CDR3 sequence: CASSSVAGANQPQHF. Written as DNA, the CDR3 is TGTGCCAGCAGCTCCGTGGCAGGGGCTAATCAGCCCCAGCATTTT.

CDR3 nucleotide sequence: TGTGCCAGCAGTGGGGACAGTAACCCAAACACCGGGGAGCTGTTTTTT. As protein: CASSGDSNPNTGELFF. The chain employs TRBV6-4 and TRBJ2-2, with 7 nucleotides matching TRBD1. The J segment lost 2 bases and the V segment lost 4 bases, leaving 7 bases of the junction unmatched. CDR3 length equals 16 residues. CDR1 and CDR2 from the germline V gene are MRHNA and SNTAGT.

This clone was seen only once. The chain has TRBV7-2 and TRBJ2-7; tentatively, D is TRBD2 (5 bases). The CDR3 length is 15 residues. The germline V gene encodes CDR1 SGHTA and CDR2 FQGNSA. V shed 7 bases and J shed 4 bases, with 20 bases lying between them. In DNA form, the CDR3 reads TGTGCCAGCAACCTCCAGCCGGGATCCCAGTACGAGCAGTACTTC. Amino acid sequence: CASNLQPGSQYEQYF.

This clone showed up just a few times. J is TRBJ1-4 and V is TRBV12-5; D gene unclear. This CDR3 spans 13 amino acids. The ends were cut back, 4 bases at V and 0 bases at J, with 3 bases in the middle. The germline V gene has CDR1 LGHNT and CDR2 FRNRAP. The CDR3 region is CASGSATNEKLFF. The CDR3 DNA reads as TGTGCTAGTGGTTCGGCAACTAATGAAAAACTGTTTTTT.

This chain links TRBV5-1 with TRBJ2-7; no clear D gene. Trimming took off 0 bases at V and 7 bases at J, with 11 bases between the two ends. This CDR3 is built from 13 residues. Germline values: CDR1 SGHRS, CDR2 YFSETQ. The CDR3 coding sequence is TGCGCCAGCAGCTTGGCTTTGGCGGCGGAGCAGTACTTC. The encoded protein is CASSLALAAEQYF.

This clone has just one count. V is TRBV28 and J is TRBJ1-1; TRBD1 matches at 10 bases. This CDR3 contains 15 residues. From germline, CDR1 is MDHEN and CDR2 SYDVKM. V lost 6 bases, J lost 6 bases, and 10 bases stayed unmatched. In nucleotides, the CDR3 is TGTGCCAGCAGCCCCTGGGGACAGGGGTCCCCTGAAGCTTTCTTT. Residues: CASSPWGQGSPEAFF.